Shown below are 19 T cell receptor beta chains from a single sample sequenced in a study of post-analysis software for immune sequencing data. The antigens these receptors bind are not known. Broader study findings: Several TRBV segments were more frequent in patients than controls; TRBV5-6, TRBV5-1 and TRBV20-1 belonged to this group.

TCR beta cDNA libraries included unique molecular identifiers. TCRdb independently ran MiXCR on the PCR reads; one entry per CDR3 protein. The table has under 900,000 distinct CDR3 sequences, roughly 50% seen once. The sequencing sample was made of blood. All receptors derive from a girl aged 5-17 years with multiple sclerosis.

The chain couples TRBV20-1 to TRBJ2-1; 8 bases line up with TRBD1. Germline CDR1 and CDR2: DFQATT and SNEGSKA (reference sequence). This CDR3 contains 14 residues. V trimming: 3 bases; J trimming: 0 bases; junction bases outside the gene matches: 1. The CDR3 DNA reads TGCAGTGCTAGGACAGGGGCCTCCTACAATGAGCAGTTCTTC. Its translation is CSARTGASYNEQFF.

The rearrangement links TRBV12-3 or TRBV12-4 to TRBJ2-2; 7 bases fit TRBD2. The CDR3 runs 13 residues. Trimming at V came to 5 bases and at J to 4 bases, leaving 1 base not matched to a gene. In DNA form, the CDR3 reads TGTGCCAGCAGTGGGACTACCACCGGGGAGCTGTTTTTT. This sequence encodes CASSGTTTGELFF.

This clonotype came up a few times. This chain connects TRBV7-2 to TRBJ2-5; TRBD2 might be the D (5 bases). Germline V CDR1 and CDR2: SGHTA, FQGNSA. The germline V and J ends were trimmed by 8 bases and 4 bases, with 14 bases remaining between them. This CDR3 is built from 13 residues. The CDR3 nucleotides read TGTGCCAGCTTCCAGTTGGGAGTAGAGACCCAGTACTTC. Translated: CASFQLGVETQYF.

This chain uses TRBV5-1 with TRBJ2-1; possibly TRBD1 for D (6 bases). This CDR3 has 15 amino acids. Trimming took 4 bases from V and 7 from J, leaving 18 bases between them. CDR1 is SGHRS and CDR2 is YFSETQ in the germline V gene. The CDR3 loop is CASSGSPQGGNEQFF. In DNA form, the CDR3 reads TGCGCCAGCAGCGGATCCCCCCAAGGGGGAAATGAGCAGTTCTTC.

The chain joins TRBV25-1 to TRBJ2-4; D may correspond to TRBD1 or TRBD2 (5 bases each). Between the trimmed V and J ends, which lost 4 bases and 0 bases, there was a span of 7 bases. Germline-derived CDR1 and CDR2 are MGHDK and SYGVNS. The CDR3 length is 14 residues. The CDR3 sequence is CASSVGTAKNIQYF. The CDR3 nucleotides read TGTGCCAGCAGTGTTGGGACAGCCAAAAACATTCAGTACTTC.

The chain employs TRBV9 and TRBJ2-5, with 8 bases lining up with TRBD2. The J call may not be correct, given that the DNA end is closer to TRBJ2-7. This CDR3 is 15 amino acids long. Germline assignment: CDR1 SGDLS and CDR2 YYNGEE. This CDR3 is CASSVAGGGLYEQYF. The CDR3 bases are TGTGCCAGCAGCGTAGCGGGAGGGGGTCTCTACGAGCAGTACTTC.

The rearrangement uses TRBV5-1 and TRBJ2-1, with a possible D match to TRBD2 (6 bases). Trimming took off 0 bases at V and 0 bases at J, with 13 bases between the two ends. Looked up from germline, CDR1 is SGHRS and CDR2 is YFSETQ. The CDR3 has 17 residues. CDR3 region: CASSLGLTGVSYNEQFF. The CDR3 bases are TGCGCCAGCAGCTTGGGATTGACGGGAGTCTCCTACAATGAGCAGTTCTTC.

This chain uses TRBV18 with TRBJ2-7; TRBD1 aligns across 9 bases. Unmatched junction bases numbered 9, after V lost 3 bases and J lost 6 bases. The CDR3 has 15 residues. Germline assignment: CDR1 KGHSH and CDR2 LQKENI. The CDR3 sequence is CASSPVGQGYVEQYF. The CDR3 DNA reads TGTGCCAGCTCACCTGTGGGACAGGGATATGTCGAGCAGTACTTC.

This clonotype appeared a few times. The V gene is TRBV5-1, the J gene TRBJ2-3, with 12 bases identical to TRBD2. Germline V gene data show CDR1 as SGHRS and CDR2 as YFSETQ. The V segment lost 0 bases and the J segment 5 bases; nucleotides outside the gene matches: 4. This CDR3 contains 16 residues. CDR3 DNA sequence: TGCGCCAGCAGCTTGGGTGCTAGCGGGGGGGAAGATACGCAGTATTTT. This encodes CASSLGASGGEDTQYF.

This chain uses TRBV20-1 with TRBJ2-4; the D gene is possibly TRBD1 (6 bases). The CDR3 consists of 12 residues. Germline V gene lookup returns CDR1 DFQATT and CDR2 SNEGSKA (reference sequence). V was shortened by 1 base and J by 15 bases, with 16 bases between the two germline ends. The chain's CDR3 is CSARGGTGISYF. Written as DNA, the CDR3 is TGCAGTGCTAGAGGGGGAACAGGGATATCGTACTTC.

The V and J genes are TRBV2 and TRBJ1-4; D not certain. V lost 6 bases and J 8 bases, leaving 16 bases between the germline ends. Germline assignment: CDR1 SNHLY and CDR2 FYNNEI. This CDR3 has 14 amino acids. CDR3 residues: CASRRHKGGEKLFF. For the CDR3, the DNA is TGTGCCAGCAGAAGACATAAGGGAGGCGAAAAACTGTTTTTT.

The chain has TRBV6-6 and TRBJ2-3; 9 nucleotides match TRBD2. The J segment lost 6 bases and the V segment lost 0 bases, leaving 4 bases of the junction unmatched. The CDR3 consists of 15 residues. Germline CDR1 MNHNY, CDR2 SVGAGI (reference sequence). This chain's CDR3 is CASSYSLRGGDTQYF. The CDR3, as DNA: TGTGCCAGCAGTTACTCGCTGCGGGGGGGTGATACGCAGTATTTT.

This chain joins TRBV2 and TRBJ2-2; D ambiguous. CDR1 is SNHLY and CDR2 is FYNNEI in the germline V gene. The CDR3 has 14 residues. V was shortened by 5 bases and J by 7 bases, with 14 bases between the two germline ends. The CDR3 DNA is TGTGCCAGCAGTAATAACCAGAATGGCGGGGAGCTGTTTTTT. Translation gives CASSNNQNGGELFF.

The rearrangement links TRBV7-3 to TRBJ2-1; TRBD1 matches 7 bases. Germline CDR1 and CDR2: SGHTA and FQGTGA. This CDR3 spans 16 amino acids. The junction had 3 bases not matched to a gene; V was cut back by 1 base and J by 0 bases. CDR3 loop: CASSLRQGDSYNEQFF. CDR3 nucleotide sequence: TGTGCCAGCAGCTTAAGACAGGGTGACTCCTACAATGAGCAGTTCTTC.

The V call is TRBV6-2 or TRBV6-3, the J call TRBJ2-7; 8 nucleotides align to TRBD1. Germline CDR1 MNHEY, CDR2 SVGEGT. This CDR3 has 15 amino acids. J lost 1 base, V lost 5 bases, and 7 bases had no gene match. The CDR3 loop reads CASSQRGTGSYEQYF. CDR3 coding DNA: TGTGCCAGCAGTCAAAGGGGGACAGGTTCCTACGAGCAGTACTTC.

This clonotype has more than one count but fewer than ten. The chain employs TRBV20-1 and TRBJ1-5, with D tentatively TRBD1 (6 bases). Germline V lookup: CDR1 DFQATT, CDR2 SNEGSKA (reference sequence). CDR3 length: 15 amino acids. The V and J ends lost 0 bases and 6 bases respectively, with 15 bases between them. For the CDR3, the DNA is TGCAGTGCTAGAGAGGTATCAGGGGACGGTCAGCCCCAGCATTTT. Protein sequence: CSAREVSGDGQPQHF.

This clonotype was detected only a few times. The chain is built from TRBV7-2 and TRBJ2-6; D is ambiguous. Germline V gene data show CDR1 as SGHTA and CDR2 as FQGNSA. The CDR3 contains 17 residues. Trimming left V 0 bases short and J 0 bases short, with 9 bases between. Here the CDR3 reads CASSLAGGVSGANVLTF. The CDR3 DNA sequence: TGTGCCAGCAGCTTAGCGGGCGGCGTCTCTGGGGCCAACGTCCTGACTTTC.

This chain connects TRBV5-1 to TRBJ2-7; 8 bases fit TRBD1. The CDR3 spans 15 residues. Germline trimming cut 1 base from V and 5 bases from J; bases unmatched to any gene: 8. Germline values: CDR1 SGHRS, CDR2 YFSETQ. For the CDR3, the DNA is TGCGCCAGCAGCTTGCTCGCAGGGGGCTTCAACGAGCAGTACTTC. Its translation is CASSLLAGGFNEQYF.

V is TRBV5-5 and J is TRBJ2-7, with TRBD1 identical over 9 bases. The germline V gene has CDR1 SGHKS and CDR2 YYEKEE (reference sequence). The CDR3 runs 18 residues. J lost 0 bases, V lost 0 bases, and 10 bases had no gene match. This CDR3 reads CASSLVPPGQGSSYEQYF. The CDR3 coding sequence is TGTGCCAGCAGCTTGGTGCCGCCGGGACAGGGAAGCTCCTACGAGCAGTACTTC.